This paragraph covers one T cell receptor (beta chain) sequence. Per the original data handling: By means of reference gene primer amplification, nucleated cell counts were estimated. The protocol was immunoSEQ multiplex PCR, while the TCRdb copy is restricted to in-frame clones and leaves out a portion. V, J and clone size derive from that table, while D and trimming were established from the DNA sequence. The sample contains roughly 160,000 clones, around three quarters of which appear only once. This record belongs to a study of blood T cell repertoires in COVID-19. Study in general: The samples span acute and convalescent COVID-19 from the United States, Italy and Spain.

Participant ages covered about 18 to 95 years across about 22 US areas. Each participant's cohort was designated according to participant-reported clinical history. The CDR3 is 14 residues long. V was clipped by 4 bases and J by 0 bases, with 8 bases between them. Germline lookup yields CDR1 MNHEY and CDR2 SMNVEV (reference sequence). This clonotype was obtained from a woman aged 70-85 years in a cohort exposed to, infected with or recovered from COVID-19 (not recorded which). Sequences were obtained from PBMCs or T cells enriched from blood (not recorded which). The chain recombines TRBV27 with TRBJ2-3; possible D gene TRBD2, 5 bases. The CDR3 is CASSSGGSTDTQYF. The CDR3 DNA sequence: TGTGCCAGCAGTTCGGGCGGGAGCACAGATACGCAGTATTTT.